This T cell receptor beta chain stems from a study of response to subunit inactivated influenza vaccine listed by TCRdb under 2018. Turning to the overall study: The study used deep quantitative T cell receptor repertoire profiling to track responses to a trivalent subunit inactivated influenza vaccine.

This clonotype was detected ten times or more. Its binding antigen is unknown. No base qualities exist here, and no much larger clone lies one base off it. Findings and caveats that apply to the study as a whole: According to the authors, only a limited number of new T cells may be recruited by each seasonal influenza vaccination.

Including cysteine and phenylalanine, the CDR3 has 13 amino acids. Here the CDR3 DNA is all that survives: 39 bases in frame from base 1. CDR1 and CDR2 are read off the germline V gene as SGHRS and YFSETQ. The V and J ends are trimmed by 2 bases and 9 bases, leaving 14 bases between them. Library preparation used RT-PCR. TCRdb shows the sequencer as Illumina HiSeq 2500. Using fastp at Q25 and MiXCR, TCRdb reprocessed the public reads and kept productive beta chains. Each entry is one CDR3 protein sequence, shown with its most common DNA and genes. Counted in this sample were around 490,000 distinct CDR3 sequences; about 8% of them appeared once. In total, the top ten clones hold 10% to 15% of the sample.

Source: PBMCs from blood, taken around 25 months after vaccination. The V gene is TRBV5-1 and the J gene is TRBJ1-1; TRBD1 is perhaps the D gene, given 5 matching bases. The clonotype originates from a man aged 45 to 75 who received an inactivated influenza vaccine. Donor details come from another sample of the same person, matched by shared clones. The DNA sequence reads TGCGCCAGCAGCTTTAAGGGCAGGGAGCAAGCTTTCTTT. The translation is CASSFKGREQAFF.